This T cell receptor (beta chain) is drawn from a study of OX40 agonist ivuxolimab in advanced cancers. Trimming left V 3 bases short and J 2 bases short, with 8 bases between. The CDR3 sequence is 14 residues long. Germline CDR1 reads SGHTA; CDR2 reads FQGTGA. Assay used: immunoSEQ multiplex PCR; TCRdb lists only in-frame clones, some missing. The table records around 66,000 clones, about four fifths of them present only once. Cycle 7 day 1, cycle 4 day 1, and baseline were the timepoints at which blood was sampled. Sequenced material: CD4+ or CD8+ T cells sorted from blood, taken in a trial of the OX40 agonist ivuxolimab. The source is an adult with an advanced solid tumor such as melanoma, head and neck, liver or kidney cancer. J is TRBJ2-1 and V is TRBV7-3, with a weak D call TRBD2 (5 bases). CDR3 residues: CASSFTGTYNEQFF. In nucleotides, the CDR3 is TGTGCCAGCAGCTTTACGGGGACCTACAATGAGCAGTTCTTC.